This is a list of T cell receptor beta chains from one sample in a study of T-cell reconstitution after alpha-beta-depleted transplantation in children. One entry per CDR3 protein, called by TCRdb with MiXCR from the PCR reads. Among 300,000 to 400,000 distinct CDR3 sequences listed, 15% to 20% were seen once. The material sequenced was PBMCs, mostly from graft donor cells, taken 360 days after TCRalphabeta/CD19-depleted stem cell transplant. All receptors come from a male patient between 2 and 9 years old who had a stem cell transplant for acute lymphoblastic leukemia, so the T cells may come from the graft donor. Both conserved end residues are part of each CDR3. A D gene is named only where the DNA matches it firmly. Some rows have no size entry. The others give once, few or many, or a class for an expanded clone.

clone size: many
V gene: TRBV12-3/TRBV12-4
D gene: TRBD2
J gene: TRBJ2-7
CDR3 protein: CASSSLAATYF
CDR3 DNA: TGTGCCAGCAGTTCTCTAGCGGCGACGTACTTC

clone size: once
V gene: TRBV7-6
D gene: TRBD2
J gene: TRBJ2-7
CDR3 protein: CASSLASGSSYEQYF
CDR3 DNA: TGTGCCAGCAGCTTAGCGAGCGGGAGCTCCTACGAGCAGTACTTC

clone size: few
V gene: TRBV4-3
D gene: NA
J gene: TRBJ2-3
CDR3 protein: CASSSKLGSRSDTQYF
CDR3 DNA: TGCGCCAGCAGCTCAAAGCTTGGGAGTAGGTCAGATACGCAGTATTTT

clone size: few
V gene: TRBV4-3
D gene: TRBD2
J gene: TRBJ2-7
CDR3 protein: CASSHSWTSSTYEQYF
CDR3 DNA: TGCGCCAGCAGCCATTCCTGGACTAGCTCCACCTACGAGCAGTACTTC

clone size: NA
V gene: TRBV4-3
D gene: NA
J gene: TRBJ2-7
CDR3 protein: CASSQDTGTPLYEQYF
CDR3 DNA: TGCGCCAGCAGCCAAGATACCGGGACACCTCTCTACGAGCAGTACTTC

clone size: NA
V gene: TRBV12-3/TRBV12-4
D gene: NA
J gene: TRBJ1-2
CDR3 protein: CASSSSTGPYGYTF
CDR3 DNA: TGTGCCAGCAGTTCCTCTACAGGCCCCTATGGCTACACCTTC

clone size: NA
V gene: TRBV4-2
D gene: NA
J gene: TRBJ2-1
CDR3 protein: CASSQIVREWANEQFF
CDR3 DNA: TGTGCCAGCAGCCAAATTGTCCGGGAGTGGGCCAATGAGCAGTTCTTC

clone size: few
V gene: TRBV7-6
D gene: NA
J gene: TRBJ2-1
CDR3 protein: CASSLALVSGNEQFF
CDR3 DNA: TGTGCCAGCAGCTTAGCGTTAGTAAGCGGCAATGAGCAGTTCTTC

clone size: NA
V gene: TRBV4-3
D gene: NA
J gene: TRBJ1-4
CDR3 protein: CASSQDNVAATNEKLFF
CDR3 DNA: TGCGCCAGCAGCCAAGATAACGTCGCTGCAACTAATGAAAAACTGTTTTTT

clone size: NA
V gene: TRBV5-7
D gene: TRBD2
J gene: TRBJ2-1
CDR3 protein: CASSSRLAGGRSSYNEQFF
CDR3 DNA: TGTGCCAGCAGCTCCAGACTAGCGGGAGGTAGAAGCTCCTACAATGAGCAGTTCTTC

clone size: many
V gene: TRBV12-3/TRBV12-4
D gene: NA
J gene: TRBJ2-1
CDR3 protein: CASGSSGGSYNEQFF
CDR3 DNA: TGTGCCAGCGGTTCATCTGGAGGCTCCTACAATGAGCAGTTCTTC

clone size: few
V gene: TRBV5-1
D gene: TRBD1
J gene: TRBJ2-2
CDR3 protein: CASRQGLTNTRELFF
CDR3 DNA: TGCGCCAGCCGACAGGGCCTAACGAACACCAGGGAGCTGTTTTTT

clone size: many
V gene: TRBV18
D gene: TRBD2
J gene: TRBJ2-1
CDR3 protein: CASSPLAGGYNEQFF
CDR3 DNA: TGTGCCAGCAGCCCCTTAGCGGGGGGGTACAATGAGCAGTTCTTC

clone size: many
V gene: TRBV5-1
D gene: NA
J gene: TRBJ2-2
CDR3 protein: CASSLGQGRAGELFF
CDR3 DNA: TGCGCCAGCAGCTTGGGGCAGGGCCGGGCCGGGGAGCTGTTTTTT

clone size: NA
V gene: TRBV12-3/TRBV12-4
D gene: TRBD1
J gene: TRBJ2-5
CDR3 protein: CASSLQGGEETQYF
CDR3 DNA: TGTGCCAGCAGTCTACAGGGGGGAGAAGAGACCCAGTACTTC

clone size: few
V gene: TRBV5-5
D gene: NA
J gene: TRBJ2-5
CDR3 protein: CASSQIQETQYF
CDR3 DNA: TGTGCCAGCTCACAGATCCAAGAGACCCAGTACTTC

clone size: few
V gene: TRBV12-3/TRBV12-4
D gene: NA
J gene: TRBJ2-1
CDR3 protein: CASSLSGGAYEQFF
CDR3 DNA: TGTGCCAGCAGCCTTAGCGGAGGGGCATATGAGCAGTTCTTC

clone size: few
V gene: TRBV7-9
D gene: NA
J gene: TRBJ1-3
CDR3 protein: CASSLGGTAGNTIYF
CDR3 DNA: TGTGCCAGCAGCTTAGGAGGTACAGCTGGAAACACCATATATTTT

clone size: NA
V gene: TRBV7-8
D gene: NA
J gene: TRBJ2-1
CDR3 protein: CASSLKRVGGNEQFF
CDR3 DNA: TGTGCCAGCAGCTTAAAGAGGGTGGGTGGCAATGAGCAGTTCTTC

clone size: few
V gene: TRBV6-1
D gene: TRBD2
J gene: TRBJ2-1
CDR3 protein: CASSDSGRVMNNEQFF
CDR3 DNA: TGTGCCAGCAGCGATAGCGGGAGAGTAATGAACAATGAGCAGTTCTTC

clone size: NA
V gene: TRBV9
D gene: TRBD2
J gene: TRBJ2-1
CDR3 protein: CASSLPLAGGPGNEQFF
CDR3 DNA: TGTGCCAGCAGCTTACCTTTAGCGGGAGGGCCCGGCAATGAGCAGTTCTTC

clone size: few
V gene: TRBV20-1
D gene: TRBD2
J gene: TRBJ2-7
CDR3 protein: CSAIKHSGRNEQYF
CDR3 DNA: TGCAGTGCTATTAAACATAGCGGGAGAAACGAGCAGTACTTC

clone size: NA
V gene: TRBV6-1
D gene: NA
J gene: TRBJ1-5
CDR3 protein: CASIIAWDSNQPQHF
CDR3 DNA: TGTGCCAGCATAATCGCTTGGGATAGCAATCAGCCCCAGCATTTT

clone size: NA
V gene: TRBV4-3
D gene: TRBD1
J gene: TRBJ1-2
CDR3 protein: CASSQPDRELSGYTF
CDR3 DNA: TGCGCCAGCAGCCAACCAGACAGGGAACTCTCTGGCTACACCTTC

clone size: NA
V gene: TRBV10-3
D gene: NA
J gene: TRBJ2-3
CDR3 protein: CAISDGTKSGDTQYF
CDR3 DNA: TGTGCCATCAGTGACGGGACGAAGTCAGGAGATACGCAGTATTTT

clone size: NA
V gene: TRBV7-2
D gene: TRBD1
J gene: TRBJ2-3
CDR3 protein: CASSLMMSGQGKAF
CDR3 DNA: TGTGCCAGCAGTTTGATGATGTCGGGACAGGGTAAGGCCTTT

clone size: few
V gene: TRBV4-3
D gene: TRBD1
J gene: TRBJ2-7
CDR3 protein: CASSQGGQGYEQYF
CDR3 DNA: TGCGCCAGCAGCCAAGGGGGACAGGGCTACGAGCAGTACTTC

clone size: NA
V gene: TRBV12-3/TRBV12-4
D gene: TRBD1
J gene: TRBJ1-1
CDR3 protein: CASSFRGRTEAFF
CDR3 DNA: TGTGCCAGCAGTTTCAGGGGGCGCACTGAAGCTTTCTTT

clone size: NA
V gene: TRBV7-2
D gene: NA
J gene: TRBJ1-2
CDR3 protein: CASSLGEGVLRYGYTF
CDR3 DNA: TGTGCCAGCAGCTTAGGGGAAGGGGTGCTGAGGTATGGCTACACCTTC

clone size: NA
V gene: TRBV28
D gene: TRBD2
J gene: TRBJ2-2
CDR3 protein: CASSSREGAGELFF
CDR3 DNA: TGTGCCAGCAGTTCCCGGGAGGGGGCCGGGGAGCTGTTTTTT

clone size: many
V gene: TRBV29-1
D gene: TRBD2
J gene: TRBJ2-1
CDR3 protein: CSVEGLDSNEQFF
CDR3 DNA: TGCAGCGTTGAGGGACTAGACTCCAATGAGCAGTTCTTC

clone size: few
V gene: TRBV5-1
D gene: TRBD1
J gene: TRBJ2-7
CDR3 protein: CASSLDRGLWDEQYF
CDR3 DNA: TGCGCCAGCAGCTTGGACAGGGGGCTATGGGACGAGCAGTACTTC

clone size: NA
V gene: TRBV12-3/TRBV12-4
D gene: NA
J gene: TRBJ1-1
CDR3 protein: CASSLMGTPMNTEAFF
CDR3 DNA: TGTGCCAGCAGTTTAATGGGTACACCGATGAACACTGAAGCTTTCTTT

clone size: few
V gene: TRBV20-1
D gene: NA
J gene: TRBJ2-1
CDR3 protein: CSARGPGTGIGCYEQFF
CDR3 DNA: TGCAGTGCTAGAGGGCCCGGGACCGGGATCGGTTGCTATGAGCAGTTCTTC

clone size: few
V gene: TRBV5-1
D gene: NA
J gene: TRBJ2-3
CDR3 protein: CASIWGGSTDTQYF
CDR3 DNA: TGCGCCAGCATTTGGGGCGGGTCCACAGATACGCAGTATTTT

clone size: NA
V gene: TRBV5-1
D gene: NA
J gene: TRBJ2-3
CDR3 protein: CASTPSTSTDTQYF
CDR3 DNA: TGCGCCAGCACTCCTAGCACTAGCACAGATACGCAGTATTTT

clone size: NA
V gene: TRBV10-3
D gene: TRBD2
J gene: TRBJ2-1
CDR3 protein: CAISESGRLANRPSSYNEQFF
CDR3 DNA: TGTGCCATCAGTGAGTCGGGACGACTAGCGAATCGACCCAGCTCCTACAATGAGCAGTTCTTC

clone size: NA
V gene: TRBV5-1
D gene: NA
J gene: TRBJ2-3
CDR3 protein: CASSVTGAYTDTQYF
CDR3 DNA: TGCGCCAGCAGTGTGACGGGAGCGTACACAGATACGCAGTATTTT

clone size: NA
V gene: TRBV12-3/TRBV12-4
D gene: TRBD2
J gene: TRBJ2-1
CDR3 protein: CASSFGGLAGGRGHNEQFF
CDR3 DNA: TGTGCCAGCAGTTTCGGGGGACTAGCGGGAGGGAGGGGGCACAATGAGCAGTTCTTC

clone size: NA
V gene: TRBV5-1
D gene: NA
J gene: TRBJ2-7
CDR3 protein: CASSLVLQGRVEQYF
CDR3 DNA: TGCGCCAGCAGCTTGGTACTTCAGGGGAGGGTCGAGCAGTACTTC

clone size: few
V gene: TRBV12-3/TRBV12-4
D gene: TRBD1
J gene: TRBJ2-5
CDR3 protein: CASSPTGAETQYF
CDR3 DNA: TGTGCCAGCAGCCCAACAGGGGCAGAGACCCAGTACTTC

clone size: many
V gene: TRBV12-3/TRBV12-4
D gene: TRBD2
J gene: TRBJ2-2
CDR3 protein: CASSHGTRLPGELFF
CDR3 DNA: TGTGCCAGCAGCCACGGGACTAGACTTCCAGGGGAGCTGTTTTTT

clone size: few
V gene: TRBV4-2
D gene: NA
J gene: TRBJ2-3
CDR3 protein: CASSQDPSGSHPDTQYF
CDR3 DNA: TGTGCCAGCAGCCAAGACCCCAGCGGTTCCCATCCAGATACGCAGTATTTT

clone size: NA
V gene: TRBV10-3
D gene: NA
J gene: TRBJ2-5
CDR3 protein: CAISESKFGGETQYF
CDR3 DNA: TGTGCCATCAGTGAGTCGAAATTTGGGGGAGAGACCCAGTACTTC

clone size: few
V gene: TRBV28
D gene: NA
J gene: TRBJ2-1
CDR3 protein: CASPSTHNEQFF
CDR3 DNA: TGTGCCAGCCCTTCCACCCACAATGAGCAGTTCTTC

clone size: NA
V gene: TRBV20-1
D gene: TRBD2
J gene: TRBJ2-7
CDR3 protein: CSARTSGRGTYEQYF
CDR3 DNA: TGCAGTGCCAGGACTAGCGGGAGAGGAACCTACGAGCAGTACTTC

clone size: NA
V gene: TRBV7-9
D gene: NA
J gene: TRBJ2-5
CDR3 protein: CASSQFPTRAGAQYF
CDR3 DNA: TGTGCCAGCAGCCAATTTCCTACACGGGCCGGGGCCCAGTACTTC

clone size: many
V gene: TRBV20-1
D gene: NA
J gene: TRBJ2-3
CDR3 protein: CSPRRYTDTQYF
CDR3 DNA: TGCAGCCCCAGGAGATACACAGATACGCAGTATTTT

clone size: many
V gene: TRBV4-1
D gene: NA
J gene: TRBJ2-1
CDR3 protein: CASSPFGATLYNEQFF
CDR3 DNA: TGCGCCAGCAGCCCCTTTGGGGCGACTCTCTACAATGAGCAGTTCTTC

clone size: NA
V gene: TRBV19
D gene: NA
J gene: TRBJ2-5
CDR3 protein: CASSFTGFQETQYF
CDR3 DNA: TGTGCCAGTAGTTTCACAGGTTTCCAAGAGACCCAGTACTTC

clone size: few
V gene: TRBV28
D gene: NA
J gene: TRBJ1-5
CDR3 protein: CASSLKGGLPQHF
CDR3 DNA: TGTGCCAGCAGTTTAAAAGGGGGACTGCCCCAGCATTTT

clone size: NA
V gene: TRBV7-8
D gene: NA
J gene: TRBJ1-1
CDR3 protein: CASSPGGYTEAFF
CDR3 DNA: TGTGCCAGCAGCCCGGGGGGATACACTGAAGCTTTCTTT

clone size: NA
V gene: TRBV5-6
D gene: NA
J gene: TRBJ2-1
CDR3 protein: CASSLGRHNEQFF
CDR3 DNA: TGTGCCAGCAGCTTGGGCAGGCACAATGAGCAGTTCTTC

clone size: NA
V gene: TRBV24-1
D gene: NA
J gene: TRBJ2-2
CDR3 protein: CATSDFRRVGELFF
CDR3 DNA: TGTGCCACCAGTGATTTCCGGAGGGTCGGGGAGCTGTTTTTT

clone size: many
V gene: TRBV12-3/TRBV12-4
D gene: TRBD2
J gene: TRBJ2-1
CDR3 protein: CASSSLAGGDEQFF
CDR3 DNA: TGTGCCAGCAGTTCCCTAGCGGGAGGCGATGAGCAGTTCTTC

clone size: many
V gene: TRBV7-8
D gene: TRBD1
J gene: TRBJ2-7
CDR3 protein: CASSLAGQTSYEQYF
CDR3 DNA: TGTGCCAGCAGCTTAGCGGGACAGACCTCCTACGAGCAGTACTTC

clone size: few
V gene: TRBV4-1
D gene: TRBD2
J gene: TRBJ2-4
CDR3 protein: CASSQEGSAGVAKNIQYF
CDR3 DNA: TGCGCCAGCAGCCAAGAAGGGAGCGCGGGAGTAGCCAAAAACATTCAGTACTTC

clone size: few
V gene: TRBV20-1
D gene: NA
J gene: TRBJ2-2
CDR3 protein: CSAMRAVGELFF
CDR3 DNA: TGCAGTGCGATGAGGGCTGTCGGGGAGCTGTTTTTT

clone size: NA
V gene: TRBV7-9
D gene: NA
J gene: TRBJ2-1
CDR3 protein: CASSLVTDSYNEQFF
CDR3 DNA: TGTGCCAGCAGCTTGGTGACGGATTCCTACAATGAGCAGTTCTTC

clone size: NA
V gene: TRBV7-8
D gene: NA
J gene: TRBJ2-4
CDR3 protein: CASSLRKGVAKNIQYF
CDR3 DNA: TGTGCCAGCAGCTTAAGGAAAGGCGTAGCCAAAAACATTCAGTACTTC